Listed here is a single TCR beta chain. Its antigen remains unidentified. No quality values exist for individual bases; no much larger clone is one base distant. The source of the sample is a study of CD8 T cells in Susac syndrome (dated by TCRdb to the late 2010s). The study in broad terms: Repertoire sequencing was used to test whether CD8+ T cell activation and differentiation in Susac syndrome was antigen driven.

Including the terminal cysteine and phenylalanine, the CDR3 comprises 12 residues. Only the CDR3 DNA stays, 36 bases, in frame from base 1. V gives up 8 bases and J gives up 4 bases, and the segment between their germline ends measures 11 bases. For CDR1 and CDR2, the germline V gene lists MDHEN and SYDVKM. Peripheral blood CD8+ and CD4+ T cells from healthy donors, Susac syndrome patients and multiple sclerosis patients were profiled by high-throughput TCR beta sequencing. Healthy donors were age- and sex-matched controls. Bulk CD8+ and CD4+ T cells were purified by magnetic negative isolation, while CD8+ TEMRA cells were enriched using FACS. Blood was collected in EDTA tubes and processed within 24 hours, with PBMCs isolated through density gradient centrifugation. PBMCs intended for TCR sequencing were cryopreserved in liquid nitrogen and were subsequently thawed in a 37 degrees C water bath. Purity of sorted or isolated CD4+, CD8+ and CD8+ TEMRA cells was at least 90%.

Broader findings and caveats from the paper: The study acknowledged that relatively few individuals were included in the TCR sequencing and HLA analysis.

RNA was extracted using the RNeasy kit, and about 0.5 to 1 ug of the RNA was reverse transcribed with random hexamers. The immunoSEQ multiplex PCR assay, covering 54 Vbeta and 13 Jbeta segments, was used to amplify TCR beta CDR3 regions. PCR amplification bias was corrected using a synthetic template baseline for primer optimization and computational correction. Per the original workflow: Reads were annotated to V, D and J genes per IMGT and analyzed with immunoSEQ Analyzer, keeping only productive sequences. Clonality was calculated as one minus the Shannon entropy normalized by log2 of the number of productive unique sequences. Public and private clones were assessed among the 100 most prevalent clones of each patient and control. A clone was defined as Susac-specific if it was absent from the healthy and MS cohorts, from 950 to 1,300 published viral clones and from other ImmuneACCESS disease sequences. Starting from the raw public reads, TCRdb applied fastp trimming at Q25, assembled clones with MiXCR and retained in-frame beta chains. Rows with a matching CDR3 protein are joined into one entry that keeps the most common DNA and genes. The V and J calls were not made by the authors but by TCRdb's processing. The sample data list fewer than 150,000 distinct CDR3 sequences, and about 95% of these were observed just once. The top ten clonotypes cover around 0.12% of the sample.

The chain is made from TRBV28 and TRBJ1-2; no D gene call is confident. This receptor was taken from a human donor in good health. Specimen: CD4+ T cells from PBMCs. CDR3 protein: CASGTSFYGYTF. The sequenced DNA: TGTGCCAGCGGTACATCCTTCTATGGCTACACCTTC.